This is a list of T cell receptor beta chains from one sample in a study of blood T cell repertoires in COVID-19. The protocol was immunoSEQ multiplex PCR, while the TCRdb copy is restricted to in-frame clones and leaves out a portion. The repertoire holds 210,000 or so clones, 88% seen once, with roughly 3.7% in the top ten. The source material was PBMCs or T cells enriched from blood (not recorded which). Source of these receptors: a woman aged 30 to 39 who had been exposed to COVID-19. The CDR3 runs from the conserved cysteine through the conserved F or W. A D gene is named only where the DNA matches it firmly. Not every row has a clone size; where given, it reads once, few, many or a size class.

>-|TRBV7-9|-|TRBJ2-7
TGTGCCAGCAGCTTAGCGTTACAGGGTACTTCCTACGAGCAGTACTTC
CASSLALQGTSYEQYF
>-|TRBV2|few|TRBJ1-5
TGTGCCAGCAGTGAACGCAGGGCCCCCCATCAGCCCCAGCATTTT
CASSERRAPHQPQHF
>TRBD1|TRBV6-5|once|TRBJ2-7
TGTGCCAGCAGTTACTTAGGGACAGGGGGCTACGAGCAGTACTTC
CASSYLGTGGYEQYF
>-|TRBV9|-|TRBJ2-7
TGTGCCAGCAGCGCGGATGCCTGGCGGGATAAGGACGAGCAGTACTTC
CASSADAWRDKDEQYF
>-|TRBV1|-|TRBJ2-1
TGCACCAGCCTCGATTCGGGACTGCAGATATACAATGAGCAGTTCTTC
CTSLDSGLQIYNEQFF
>TRBD1|TRBV27|-|TRBJ1-2
TGTGCCAGCAGTTTCCGGGACAGGGGAGTCCGGTGCTATGGCTACACCTTC
CASSFRDRGVRCYGYTF
>-|TRBV19|-|TRBJ1-4
TGTGCCAGTAGTAGGGGGGATCTCGAGAGTGAAAAACTGTTTTTT
CASSRGDLESEKLFF
>-|TRBV6-5|-|TRBJ2-1
TGTGCCAGCGTATACAATGAGCAGTTCTTC
CASVYNEQFF
>TRBD1|TRBV30|few|TRBJ1-2
TGTGCCTGGAGCCCGACAGGGTCTGCTGGCTACACCTTC
CAWSPTGSAGYTF
>TRBD1|TRBV10-3|-|TRBJ1-3
TGTGCCATCAGTGATCCTCGACAGGGTAGTGGAAACACCATATATTTT
CAISDPRQGSGNTIYF
>-|TRBV30|-|TRBJ1-2
TGTGCCTGGAGTGCCTCAACAGTGAACTATGGCTACACCTTC
CAWSASTVNYGYTF
>TRBD2|TRBV3-1/TRBV3-2|-|TRBJ2-2
TGTGCCAGCAGCTGGAGCGGGAGTGCGAACACCGGGGAGCTGTTTTTT
CASSWSGSANTGELFF
>TRBD2|TRBV4-1|-|TRBJ2-2
TGCGCCAGCAGCCCCGGACTAGCGGGAGGAGCCGGGAACACCGGGGAGCTGTTTTTT
CASSPGLAGGAGNTGELFF
>-|TRBV2|-|TRBJ2-7
TGTGCCAGCAGTGTAAAGTCGAGGGAGTCCCACGAGCAGTACTTC
CASSVKSRESHEQYF
>TRBD2|TRBV5-1|-|TRBJ2-1
TGCGCCAGCAGCTTGTCAGCGGGGTCTTACAATGAGCAGTTCTTC
CASSLSAGSYNEQFF
>TRBD1|TRBV5-1|-|TRBJ1-1
TGCGCCAGCAGCGTCGGGACAGTAACTGAAGCTTTCTTT
CASSVGTVTEAFF
>TRBD2|TRBV7-3|-|TRBJ2-1
TGTGCCAGCAGCCCCGGTGCGGGGGGCAATGAGCAGTTCTTC
CASSPGAGGNEQFF
>TRBD1|TRBV28|-|TRBJ2-2
TGTGCCAGCAGTTTCACAGGGGCTAACACCGGGGAGCTGTTTTTT
CASSFTGANTGELFF
>-|TRBV12-3/TRBV12-4|-|TRBJ1-5
TGTGCCAGCAGTTTAGCCTCTCAGCCCCAGCATTTT
CASSLASQPQHF
>-|TRBV7-9|-|TRBJ1-2
TGTGCCAGCAGCTCCCTTAGGCTGGTAGGGGATGGCTACACCTTC
CASSSLRLVGDGYTF
>-|TRBV30|-|TRBJ2-7
TGTGCCTGGGCTCAGGGGATAATCACCTACGAGCAGTACTTC
CAWAQGIITYEQYF
>TRBD1|TRBV9|-|TRBJ2-4
TGTGCCAGCAGCGTAGATGGACAGGCTGGGGTAAAAAACATTCAGTACTTC
CASSVDGQAGVKNIQYF
>-|TRBV2|-|TRBJ2-1
TGTGCCAGCTTCGGGGGACGGCCCCCGAGCTCCTACAATGAGCAGTTCTTC
CASFGGRPPSSYNEQFF
>TRBD1|TRBV6-4|few|TRBJ2-1
TGTGCCAGCAGTGACGGGACAGGGGACTACAATGAGCAGTTCTTC
CASSDGTGDYNEQFF
>TRBD1|TRBV6-5|-|TRBJ1-1
TGTGCCAGCAGTTCTAGACAGGGAGGTCGGAACACTGAAGCTTTCTTT
CASSSRQGGRNTEAFF
>-|TRBV30|-|TRBJ1-1
TGTGCCTGGAGTCGGGATGAAGCTTTCTTT
CAWSRDEAFF
>TRBD1|TRBV6-1|-|TRBJ2-2
TGTGCCAGCAGTGAGGGCAGGGGGCTAACCGGGGAGCTGTTTTTT
CASSEGRGLTGELFF
>-|TRBV28|-|TRBJ1-5
TGTGCCAGCAGTTCCCCGGGGTCGAGGGAGCCCCAGCATTTT
CASSSPGSREPQHF
>-|TRBV27|-|TRBJ1-1
TGTGCCAGCAGTACCGGGGGTACTGAAGCTTTCTTT
CASSTGGTEAFF
>TRBD2|TRBV15|-|TRBJ2-1
TGTGCCACCAGCAGAGATCCCCTACTAGCGGTCTCCTACAATGAGCAGTTCTTC
CATSRDPLLAVSYNEQFF
>TRBD1|TRBV7-6|-|TRBJ1-5
TGTGCCAGCAGCTACAGGGGAGAGCAGCCCCAGCATTTT
CASSYRGEQPQHF
>-|TRBV7-9|many|TRBJ1-4
TGTGCCAGCAGCTCAGGGGAGTCTAATGAAAAACTGTTTTTT
CASSSGESNEKLFF
>TRBD2|TRBV20-1|-|TRBJ2-7
TGCAGTGCTAGTATTCTAGCGGGAGACGAGCAGTACTTC
CSASILAGDEQYF
>-|TRBV19|-|TRBJ1-5
TGTGCCAGTAGTATTGAAAGGGGAAATCAGCCCCAGCATTTT
CASSIERGNQPQHF